Here is one T cell receptor beta chain with its context. Its matching antigen is unknown. This sample was taken from a study of cytotoxic CD8 clonotypes in ibrutinib-treated CLL. Study-wide background: Response samples were obtained once patients had received a median around 12 months of treatment, range 6 to 36.

CDR3 size: 17 residues. Germline loops: CDR1 SGHTA, CDR2 FQGNSA. Trimming at V came to 5 bases and at J to 0 bases, leaving 5 bases not matched to a gene. Data came from immunoSEQ multiplex PCR; TCRdb stores just in-frame clones and leaves some out. The profile shows approximately 100,000 clones, approximately 82% of them singletons. Study-level points and caveats: Ibrutinib response saw clonality rise, and progression saw it return toward baseline. Private clonotypes, not public ones, expanded at ibrutinib response.

The chain couples TRBV7-2 to TRBJ2-1; 12 nucleotides match TRBD2. The specimen was PBMCs, collected after 12 months of ibrutinib treatment. The origin of this receptor is a human donor with chronic lymphocytic leukemia. The CDR3, as DNA: TGTGCCAGCAGCCCCCGGACTAGCGGGAACTCCTACAATGAGCAGTTCTTC. Protein: CASSPRTSGNSYNEQFF.